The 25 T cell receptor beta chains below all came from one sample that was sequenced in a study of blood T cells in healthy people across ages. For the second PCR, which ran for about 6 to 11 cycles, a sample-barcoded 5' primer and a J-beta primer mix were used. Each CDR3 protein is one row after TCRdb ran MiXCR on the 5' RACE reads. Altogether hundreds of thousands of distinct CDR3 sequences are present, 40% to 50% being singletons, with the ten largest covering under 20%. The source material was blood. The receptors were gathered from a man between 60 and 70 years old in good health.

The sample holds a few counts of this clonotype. This chain's CDR3 is CASSLKDRYYEQYF. Written as DNA, the CDR3 is TGTGCCAGCAGTTTAAAGGACAGGTACTACGAGCAGTACTTC. V and J are TRBV12-3 or TRBV12-4 and TRBJ2-7; 7 bases agree with TRBD1. The CDR3 runs 14 residues. V lost 2 bases to trimming and J lost 3 bases; unmatched junction nucleotides: 4.

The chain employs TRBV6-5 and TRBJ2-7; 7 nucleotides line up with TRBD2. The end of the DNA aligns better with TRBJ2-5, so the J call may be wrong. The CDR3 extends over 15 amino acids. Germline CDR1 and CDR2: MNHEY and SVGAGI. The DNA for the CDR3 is TGTGCCAGCAGTTACTCGATGGGGGGGTTAGAGACCCAGTACTTC. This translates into CASSYSMGGLETQYF.

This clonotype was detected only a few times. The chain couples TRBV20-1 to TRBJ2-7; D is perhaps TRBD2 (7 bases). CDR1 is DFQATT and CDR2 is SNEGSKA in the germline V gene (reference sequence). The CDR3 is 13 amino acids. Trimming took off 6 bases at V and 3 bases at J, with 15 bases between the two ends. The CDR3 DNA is TGCAGTGCCATTCACGGGGGGCTCTACGAGCAGTACTTC. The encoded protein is CSAIHGGLYEQYF.

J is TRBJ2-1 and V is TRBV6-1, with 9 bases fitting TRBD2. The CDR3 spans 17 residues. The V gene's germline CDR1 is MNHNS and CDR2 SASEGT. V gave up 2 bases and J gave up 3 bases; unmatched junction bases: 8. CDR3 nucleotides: TGTGCCAGCAGTGAACGGGGGCTAGCGGGACGCTACAATGAGCAGTTCTTC. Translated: CASSERGLAGRYNEQFF.

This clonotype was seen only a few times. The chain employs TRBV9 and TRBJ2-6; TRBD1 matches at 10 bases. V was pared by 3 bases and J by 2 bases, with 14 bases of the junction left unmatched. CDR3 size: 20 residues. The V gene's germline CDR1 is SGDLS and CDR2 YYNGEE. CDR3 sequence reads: CASSDPTGGLLRTGANVLTF. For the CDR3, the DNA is TGTGCCAGCAGCGACCCGACAGGGGGCCTTTTGAGGACTGGGGCCAACGTCCTGACTTTC.

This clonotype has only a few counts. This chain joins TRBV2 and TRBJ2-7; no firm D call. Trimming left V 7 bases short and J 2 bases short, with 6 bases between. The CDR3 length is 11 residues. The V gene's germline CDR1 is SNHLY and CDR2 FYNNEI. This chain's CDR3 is CASKAPYEQYF. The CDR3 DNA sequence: TGTGCCAGCAAGGCACCCTACGAGCAGTACTTC.

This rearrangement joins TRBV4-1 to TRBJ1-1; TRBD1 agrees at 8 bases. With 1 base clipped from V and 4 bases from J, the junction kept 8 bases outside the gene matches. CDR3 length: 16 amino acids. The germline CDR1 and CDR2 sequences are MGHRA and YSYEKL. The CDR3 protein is CASSQATGVYATEAFF. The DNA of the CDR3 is TGCGCCAGCAGCCAAGCGACAGGGGTCTACGCCACTGAAGCTTTCTTT.

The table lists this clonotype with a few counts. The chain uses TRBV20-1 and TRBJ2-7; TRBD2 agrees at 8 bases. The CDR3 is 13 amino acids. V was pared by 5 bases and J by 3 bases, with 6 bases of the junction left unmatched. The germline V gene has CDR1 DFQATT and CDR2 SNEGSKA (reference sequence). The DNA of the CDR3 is TGCAGTGCTCCCACGGGGGGGATCTACGAGCAGTACTTC. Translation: CSAPTGGIYEQYF.

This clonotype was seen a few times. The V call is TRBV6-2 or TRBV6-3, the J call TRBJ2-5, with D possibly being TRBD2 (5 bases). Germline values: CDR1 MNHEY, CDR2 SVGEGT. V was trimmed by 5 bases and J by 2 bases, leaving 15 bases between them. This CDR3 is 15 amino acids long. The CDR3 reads CASSKRSGPQETQYF. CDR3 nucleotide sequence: TGTGCCAGCAGTAAAAGAAGCGGTCCTCAAGAGACCCAGTACTTC.

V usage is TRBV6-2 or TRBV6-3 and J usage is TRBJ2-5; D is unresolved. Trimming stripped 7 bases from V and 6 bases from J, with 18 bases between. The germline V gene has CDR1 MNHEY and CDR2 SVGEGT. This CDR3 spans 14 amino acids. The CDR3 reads CASTQERALQTQYF. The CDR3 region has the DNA TGTGCCAGCACCCAAGAAAGGGCTCTACAGACCCAGTACTTC.

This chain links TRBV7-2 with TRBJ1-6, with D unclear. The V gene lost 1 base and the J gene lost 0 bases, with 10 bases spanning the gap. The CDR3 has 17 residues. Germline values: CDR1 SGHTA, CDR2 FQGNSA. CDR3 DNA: TGTGCCAGCAGCTTAGAGCGCATTAGCTCCTATAATTCACCCCTCCACTTT. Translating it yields CASSLERISSYNSPLHF.

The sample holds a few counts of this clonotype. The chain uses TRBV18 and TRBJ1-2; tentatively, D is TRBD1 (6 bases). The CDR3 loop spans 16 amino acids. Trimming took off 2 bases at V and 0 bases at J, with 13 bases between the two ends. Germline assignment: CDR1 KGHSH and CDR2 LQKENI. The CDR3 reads CASSPETGYANYGYTF. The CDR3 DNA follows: TGTGCCAGCTCACCAGAGACAGGCTACGCTAACTATGGCTACACCTTC.

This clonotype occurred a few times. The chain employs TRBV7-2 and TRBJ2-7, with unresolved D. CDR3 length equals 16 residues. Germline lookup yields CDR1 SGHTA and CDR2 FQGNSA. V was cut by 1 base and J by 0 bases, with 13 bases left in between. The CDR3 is CASSLDPDLSSYEQYF. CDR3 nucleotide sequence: TGTGCCAGCAGCTTAGATCCGGACCTAAGCTCCTACGAGCAGTACTTC.

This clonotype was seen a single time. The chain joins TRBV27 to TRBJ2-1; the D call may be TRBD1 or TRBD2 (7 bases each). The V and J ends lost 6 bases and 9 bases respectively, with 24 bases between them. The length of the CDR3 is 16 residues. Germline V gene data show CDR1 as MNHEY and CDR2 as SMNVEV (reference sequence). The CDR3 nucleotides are TGTGCCAGCAGGCGACAGGGTCGAGCGGGGACTTTTGAGCAGTTCTTC. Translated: CASRRQGRAGTFEQFF.

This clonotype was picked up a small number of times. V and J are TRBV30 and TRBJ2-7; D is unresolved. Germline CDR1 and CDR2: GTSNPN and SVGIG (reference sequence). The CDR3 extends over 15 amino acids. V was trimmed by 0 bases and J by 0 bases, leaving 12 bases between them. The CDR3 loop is CAWSVGPSDSYEQYF. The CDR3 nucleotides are TGTGCCTGGAGTGTAGGGCCTTCCGACTCCTACGAGCAGTACTTC.

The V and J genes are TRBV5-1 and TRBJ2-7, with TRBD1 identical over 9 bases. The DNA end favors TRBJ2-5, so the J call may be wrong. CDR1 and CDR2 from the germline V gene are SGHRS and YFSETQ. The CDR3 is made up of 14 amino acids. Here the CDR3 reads CASSTRTGEETQYF. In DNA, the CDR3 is TGCGCCAGCAGCACGAGGACAGGGGAAGAGACCCAGTACTTC.

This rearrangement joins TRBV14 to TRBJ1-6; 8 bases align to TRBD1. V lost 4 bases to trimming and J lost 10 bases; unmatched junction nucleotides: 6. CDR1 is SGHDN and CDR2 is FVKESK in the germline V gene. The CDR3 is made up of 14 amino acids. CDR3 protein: CASSLQQGVSPLHF. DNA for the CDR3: TGTGCCAGCAGCCTTCAACAGGGGGTCTCACCCCTCCACTTT.

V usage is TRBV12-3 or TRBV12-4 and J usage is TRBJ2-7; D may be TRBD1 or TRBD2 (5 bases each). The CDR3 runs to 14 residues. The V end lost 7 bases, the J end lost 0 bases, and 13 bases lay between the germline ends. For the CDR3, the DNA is TGTGCCAGCACCCTTACCGGGACCTCCTACGAGCAGTACTTC. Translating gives CASTLTGTSYEQYF.

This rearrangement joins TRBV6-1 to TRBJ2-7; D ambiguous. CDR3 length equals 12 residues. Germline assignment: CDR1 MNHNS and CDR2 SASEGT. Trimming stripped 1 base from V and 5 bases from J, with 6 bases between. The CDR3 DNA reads TGTGCCAGCAGTGAAGGCAGGCACGAGCAGTACTTC. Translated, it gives CASSEGRHEQYF.

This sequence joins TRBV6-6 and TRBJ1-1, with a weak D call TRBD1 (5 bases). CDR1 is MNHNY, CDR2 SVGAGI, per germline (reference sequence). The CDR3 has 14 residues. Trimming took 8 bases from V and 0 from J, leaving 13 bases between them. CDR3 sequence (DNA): TGTGCCAGCGGACCCGACAGCATGAACACTGAAGCTTTCTTT. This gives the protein CASGPDSMNTEAFF.

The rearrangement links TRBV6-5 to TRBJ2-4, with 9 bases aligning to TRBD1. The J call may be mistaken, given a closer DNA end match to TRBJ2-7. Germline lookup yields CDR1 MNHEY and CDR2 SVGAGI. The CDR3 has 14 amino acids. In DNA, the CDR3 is TGTGCCAGCAGCCACCGGGACAGGGCCTCCGAGCAGTACTTC. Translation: CASSHRDRASEQYF.

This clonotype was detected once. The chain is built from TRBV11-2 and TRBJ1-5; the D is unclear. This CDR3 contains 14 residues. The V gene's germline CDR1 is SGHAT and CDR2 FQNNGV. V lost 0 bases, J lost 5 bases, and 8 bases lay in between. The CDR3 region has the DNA TGTGCCAGCAGCTTAGATAGTCGCGATCAGCCCCAGCATTTT. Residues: CASSLDSRDQPQHF.

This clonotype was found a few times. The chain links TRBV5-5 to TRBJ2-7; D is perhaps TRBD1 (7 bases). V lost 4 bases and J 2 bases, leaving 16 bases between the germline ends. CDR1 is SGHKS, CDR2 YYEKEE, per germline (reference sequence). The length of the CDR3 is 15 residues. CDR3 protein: CASSMKTGRPYEQYF. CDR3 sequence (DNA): TGTGCCAGCAGCATGAAGACAGGGAGGCCCTACGAGCAGTACTTC.

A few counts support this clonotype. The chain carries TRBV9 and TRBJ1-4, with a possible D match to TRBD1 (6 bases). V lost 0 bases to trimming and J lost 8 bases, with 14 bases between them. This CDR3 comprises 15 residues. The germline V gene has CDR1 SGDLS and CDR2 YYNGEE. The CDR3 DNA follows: TGTGCCAGCAGCGTAGAACAGGGAGGGAGCGAAAAACTGTTTTTT. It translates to CASSVEQGGSEKLFF.

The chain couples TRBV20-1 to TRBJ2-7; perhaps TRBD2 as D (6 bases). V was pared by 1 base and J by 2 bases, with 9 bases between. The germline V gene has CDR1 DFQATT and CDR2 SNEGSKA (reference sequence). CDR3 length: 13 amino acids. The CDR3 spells CSARVGGTYEQYF. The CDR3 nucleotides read TGCAGTGCTAGAGTCGGGGGAACCTACGAGCAGTACTTC.